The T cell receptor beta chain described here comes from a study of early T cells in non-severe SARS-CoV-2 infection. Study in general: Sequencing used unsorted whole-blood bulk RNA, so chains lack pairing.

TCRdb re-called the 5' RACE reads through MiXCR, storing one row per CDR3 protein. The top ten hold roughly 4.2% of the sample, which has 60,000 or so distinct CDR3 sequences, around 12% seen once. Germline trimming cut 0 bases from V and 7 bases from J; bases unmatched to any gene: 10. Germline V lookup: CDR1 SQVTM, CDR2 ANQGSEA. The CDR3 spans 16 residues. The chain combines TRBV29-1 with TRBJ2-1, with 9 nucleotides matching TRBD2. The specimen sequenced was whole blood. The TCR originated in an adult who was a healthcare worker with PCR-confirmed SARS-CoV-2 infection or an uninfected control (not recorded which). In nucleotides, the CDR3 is TGCAGCGTTGAAGATCCGGGCGGGAGGGCCCGGAATGAGCAGTTCTTC. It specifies CSVEDPGGRARNEQFF.